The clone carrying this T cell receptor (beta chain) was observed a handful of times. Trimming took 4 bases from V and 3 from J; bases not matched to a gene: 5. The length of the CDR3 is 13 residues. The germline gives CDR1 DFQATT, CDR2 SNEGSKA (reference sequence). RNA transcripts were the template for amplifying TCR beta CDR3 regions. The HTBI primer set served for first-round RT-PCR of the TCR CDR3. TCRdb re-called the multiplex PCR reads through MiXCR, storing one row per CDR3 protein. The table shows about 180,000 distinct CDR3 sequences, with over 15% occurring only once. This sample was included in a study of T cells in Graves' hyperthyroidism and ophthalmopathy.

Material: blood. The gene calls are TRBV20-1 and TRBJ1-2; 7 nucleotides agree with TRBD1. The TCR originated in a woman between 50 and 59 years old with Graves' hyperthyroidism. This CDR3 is CSATGQEYYGYTF. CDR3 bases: TGCAGTGCTACCGGACAGGAATACTATGGCTACACCTTC.